This T cell receptor beta chain was sequenced for a study of T cell clones after liver transplantation. Study summary: In this trial, immunosuppression withdrawal was attempted within 2 years of liver transplant.

Overall study results and limits: Donor-reactive sequences fell more than third party-reactive ones, suggesting partial deletion. Migration into the graft, not deletion, may explain lost graft donor-reactive T cells.

In regard to this clone: The antigen is unknown.

The CDR3 is 13 amino acids. Germline V gives CDR1 MNHEY, CDR2 SMNVEV (reference sequence). Deletions cut 6 bases from V and 5 bases from J, with 14 bases between. Only in-frame clones appear in the TCRdb table, and some are missing; sequencing was by immunoSEQ multiplex PCR. The sample holds some 120,000 clones, 90% seen once. Source: CD4+ T cells from blood, taken 12 months after liver transplant. The sequence derives from a human patient who received a liver transplant. The T cells may come from the graft donor. The chain uses TRBV27 and TRBJ2-7, with D possibly TRBD2 on 7 matching bases. The chain's CDR3 is CASSPRGDNEQYF. CDR3 in DNA: TGTGCCAGCAGCCCCCGGGGGGACAACGAGCAGTACTTC.